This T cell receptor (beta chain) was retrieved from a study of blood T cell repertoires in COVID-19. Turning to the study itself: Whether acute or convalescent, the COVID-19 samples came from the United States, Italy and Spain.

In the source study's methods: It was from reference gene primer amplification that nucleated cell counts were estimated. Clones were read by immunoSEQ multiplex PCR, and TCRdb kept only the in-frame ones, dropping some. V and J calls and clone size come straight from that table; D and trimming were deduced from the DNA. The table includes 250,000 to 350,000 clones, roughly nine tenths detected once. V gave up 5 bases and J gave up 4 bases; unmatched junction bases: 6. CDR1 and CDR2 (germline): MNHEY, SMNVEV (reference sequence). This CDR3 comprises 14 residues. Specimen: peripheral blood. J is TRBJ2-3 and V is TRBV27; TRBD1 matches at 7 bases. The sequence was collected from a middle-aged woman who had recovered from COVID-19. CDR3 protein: CASSLDRDADTQYF. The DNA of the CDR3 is TGTGCCAGCAGTCTAGACAGGGACGCAGATACGCAGTATTTT.